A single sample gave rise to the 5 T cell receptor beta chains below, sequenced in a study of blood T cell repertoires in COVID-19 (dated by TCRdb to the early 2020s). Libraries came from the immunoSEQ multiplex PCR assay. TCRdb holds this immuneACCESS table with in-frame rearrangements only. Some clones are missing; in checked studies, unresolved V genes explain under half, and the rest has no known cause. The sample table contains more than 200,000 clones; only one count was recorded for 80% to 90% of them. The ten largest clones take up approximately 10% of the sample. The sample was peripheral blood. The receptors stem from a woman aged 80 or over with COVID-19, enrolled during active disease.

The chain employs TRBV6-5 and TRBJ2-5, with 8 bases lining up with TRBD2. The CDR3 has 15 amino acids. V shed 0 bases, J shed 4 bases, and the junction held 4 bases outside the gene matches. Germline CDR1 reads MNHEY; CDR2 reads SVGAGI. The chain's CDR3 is CASSYSAGGGETQYF. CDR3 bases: TGTGCCAGCAGTTACTCTGCGGGGGGTGGAGAGACCCAGTACTTC.

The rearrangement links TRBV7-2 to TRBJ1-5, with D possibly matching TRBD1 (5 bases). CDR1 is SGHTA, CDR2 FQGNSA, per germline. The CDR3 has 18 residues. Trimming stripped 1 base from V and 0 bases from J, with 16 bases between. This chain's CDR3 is CASSLGSGKAYSNQPQHF. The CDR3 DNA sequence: TGTGCCAGCAGCTTAGGATCAGGGAAGGCTTATAGCAATCAGCCCCAGCATTTT. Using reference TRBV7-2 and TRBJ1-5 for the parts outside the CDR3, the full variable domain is GAGVSQSPSNKVTEKGKDVELRCDPISGHTALYWYRQSLGQGLEFLIYFQGNSAPDKSGLPSDRFSAERTGGSVSTLTIQRTQQEDSAVYLCASSLGSGKAYSNQPQHFGDGTRLSIL.

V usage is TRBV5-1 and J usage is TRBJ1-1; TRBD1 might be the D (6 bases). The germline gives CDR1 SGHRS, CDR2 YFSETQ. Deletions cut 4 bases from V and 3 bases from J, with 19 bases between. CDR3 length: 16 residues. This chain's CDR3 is CASSDPINRVDTEAFF. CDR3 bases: TGCGCCAGCAGCGACCCGATTAACAGGGTAGACACTGAAGCTTTCTTT.

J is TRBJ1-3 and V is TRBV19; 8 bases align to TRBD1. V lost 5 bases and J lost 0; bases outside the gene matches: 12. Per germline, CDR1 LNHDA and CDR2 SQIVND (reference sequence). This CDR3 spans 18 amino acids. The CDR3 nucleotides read TGTGCCAGTAGTCGTTACCCGCGACAGGGGAACTCTGGAAACACCATATATTTT. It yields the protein CASSRYPRQGNSGNTIYF.

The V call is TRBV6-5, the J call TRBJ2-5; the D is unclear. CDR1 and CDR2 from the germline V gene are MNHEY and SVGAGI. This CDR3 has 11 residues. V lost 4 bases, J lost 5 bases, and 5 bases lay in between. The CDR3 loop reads CASSSLETQYF. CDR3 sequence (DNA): TGTGCCAGCAGTTCCCTGGAGACCCAGTACTTC.